The sequence of this T cell receptor beta chain was determined in a study of glioma-infiltrating T cells. Overall study results and limits: Gliomas, especially low-grade, showed above-expected tissue-blood divergence; non-neoplastic patients showed below.

This clonotype was counted only a few times. Its antigen remains unidentified. Using RNA template, CDR3s of TCR alpha and beta were amplified with iRepertoire arm-PCR. Input was roughly 95-450 ng of tissue mRNA or PBMC total RNA. MiXCR, run by TCRdb on the multiplex PCR reads, gives a single entry per CDR3 protein. The repertoire has fewer than 200,000 distinct CDR3 sequences, around 32% of them found once; the top ten carry 20% to 25%. Trimming took 4 bases from V and 2 from J, leaving 10 bases between them. The CDR3 runs to 14 residues. The germline V gene has CDR1 LGHDT and CDR2 YNNKEL (reference sequence).

The rearrangement uses TRBV3-1 and TRBJ2-3; D uncertain. The receptor was derived from a human donor with low-grade glioma or glioblastoma, undergoing nonglioma brain surgery, or in good health (not recorded which). The sample consisted of glioma tissue, nonneoplastic brain tissue, or PBMCs (not recorded which). The CDR3 spells CASSRSVFTDTQYF. The CDR3 region has the DNA TGTGCCAGCAGCCGATCGGTCTTCACAGATACGCAGTATTTT.